The 9 T cell receptor beta chains listed next were all sequenced from one sample in a study of blood T cell repertoires in COVID-19. Measured with immunoSEQ multiplex PCR; TCRdb has only the in-frame clones, and not every one. The sample has about 86,000 clones; 79% are singletons. Sequencing input: peripheral blood. Receptor source: a man in his sixties or seventies with acute or convalescent COVID-19.

J is TRBJ1-5 and V is TRBV25-1; D gene unclear. V lost 2 bases and J lost 4, with 9 bases in between. Germline CDR1 MGHDK, CDR2 SYGVNS. The CDR3 length is 14 residues. This CDR3 reads CASSERRYNQPQHF. The CDR3 DNA reads as TGTGCCAGCAGTGAAAGGCGGTATAATCAGCCCCAGCATTTT.

V gene TRBV3-1 (or the pseudogene TRBV3-2) combines with J gene TRBJ2-1; D ambiguous. V lost 1 base and J lost 3, with 10 bases in between. Per the germline V gene, CDR1 is LGHDT and CDR2 is YNNKEL (reference sequence). The CDR3 runs to 15 residues. For the CDR3, the DNA is TGTGCCAGCAGCCAAGCCGCCGCCGGCTACAATGAGCAGTTCTTC. Its translation is CASSQAAAGYNEQFF.

This chain links TRBV5-1 with TRBJ2-5; 9 bases are a match to TRBD2. CDR3 length: 16 residues. V gave up 5 bases and J gave up 2 bases; unmatched junction bases: 10. CDR1 is SGHRS, CDR2 YFSETQ, per germline. The CDR3 sequence is CASRFAGGPAQETQYF. CDR3 in DNA: TGCGCCAGCAGATTTGCGGGGGGGCCCGCTCAAGAGACCCAGTACTTC.

This clone showed up just a few times. The rearrangement joins TRBV2 to TRBJ1-1; weak D call: TRBD1 (5 bases). The CDR3 consists of 16 residues. Germline V gene data show CDR1 as SNHLY and CDR2 as FYNNEI. V lost 2 bases, J lost 3 bases, and 16 bases lay in between. The CDR3 sequence: CASSERGGLGYTEAFF. CDR3 in DNA: TGTGCCAGCAGTGAAAGGGGAGGGCTGGGGTACACTGAAGCTTTCTTT.

The chain links TRBV5-1 to TRBJ1-1; the match to TRBD1 covers 11 bases. The length of the CDR3 is 15 residues. With V trimmed by 4 bases and J by 4 bases, 6 bases remained unmatched. Germline V gene lookup returns CDR1 SGHRS and CDR2 YFSETQ. The CDR3 is CASSPWTGGITEAFF. The CDR3 DNA reads as TGCGCCAGCAGCCCGTGGACAGGGGGCATCACTGAAGCTTTCTTT. Variable domain in full (rest from reference TRBV5-1 and TRBJ1-1): KAGVTQTPRYLIKTRGQQVTLSCSPISGHRSVSWYQQTPGQGLQFLFEYFSETQRNKGNFPGRFSGRQFSNSRSEMNVSTLELGDSALYLCASSPWTGGITEAFFGQGTRLTVV.

The J gene is TRBJ1-1, the V gene TRBV18; 10 bases fit TRBD1. This CDR3 contains 14 residues. V was pared by 6 bases and J by 7 bases, with 8 bases of the junction left unmatched. Per germline, CDR1 KGHSH and CDR2 LQKENI. The CDR3 sequence: CASSPGQGGGEAFF. The CDR3 DNA follows: TGTGCCAGCTCCCCCGGACAGGGGGGGGGTGAAGCTTTCTTT.

This clone was picked up a small number of times. The V and J genes are TRBV11-2 and TRBJ2-1; 7 bases agree with TRBD1. Germline CDR1 SGHAT, CDR2 FQNNGV. After removal of 4 bases from V and 11 bases from J, the junction contained 14 bases not matched to a gene. This CDR3 comprises 15 residues. The CDR3 region is CASSSPDREGGKQFF. The DNA for the CDR3 is TGTGCCAGCAGCTCTCCCGACAGGGAAGGAGGAAAGCAGTTCTTC.

This chain joins TRBV4-1 and TRBJ1-1; perhaps TRBD1 as D (6 bases). The germline gives CDR1 MGHRA, CDR2 YSYEKL. V gave up 4 bases and J gave up 1 base, with 13 bases separating them. The CDR3 sequence is 15 residues long. In DNA, the CDR3 is TGCGCCAGCAGCCCTCCGGGACAACAGAACACTGAAGCTTTCTTT. It specifies CASSPPGQQNTEAFF.

Here the CDR3 DNA reads TGTGCCATCAGTGAGGCTAGCGGAGCCACCGGGGAGCTGTTTTTT. Translated, it gives CAISEASGATGELFF. This chain uses TRBV10-3 with TRBJ2-2, with TRBD2 identical over 7 bases. CDR1 is ENHRY and CDR2 is SYGVKD in the germline V gene. The CDR3 totals 15 residues. The V and J ends lost 2 bases and 4 bases, in that order; junction bases with no gene match: 4.